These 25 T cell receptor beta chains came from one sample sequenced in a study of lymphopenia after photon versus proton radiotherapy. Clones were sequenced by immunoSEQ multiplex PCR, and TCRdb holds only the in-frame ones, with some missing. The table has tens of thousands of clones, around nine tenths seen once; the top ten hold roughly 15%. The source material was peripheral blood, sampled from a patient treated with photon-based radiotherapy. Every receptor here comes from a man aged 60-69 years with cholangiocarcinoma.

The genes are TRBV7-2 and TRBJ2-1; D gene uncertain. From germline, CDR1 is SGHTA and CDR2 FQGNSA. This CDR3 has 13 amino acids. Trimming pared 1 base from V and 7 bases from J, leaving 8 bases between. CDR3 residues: CASSLGYPNEQFF. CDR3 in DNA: TGTGCCAGCAGCTTAGGGTATCCTAATGAGCAGTTCTTC.

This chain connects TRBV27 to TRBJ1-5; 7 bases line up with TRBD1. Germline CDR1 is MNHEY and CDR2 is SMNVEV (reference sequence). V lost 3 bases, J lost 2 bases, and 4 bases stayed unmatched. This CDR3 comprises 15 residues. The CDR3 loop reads CASSLRQGGNQPQHF. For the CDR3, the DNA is TGTGCCAGCAGTTTGAGACAGGGCGGCAATCAGCCCCAGCATTTT.

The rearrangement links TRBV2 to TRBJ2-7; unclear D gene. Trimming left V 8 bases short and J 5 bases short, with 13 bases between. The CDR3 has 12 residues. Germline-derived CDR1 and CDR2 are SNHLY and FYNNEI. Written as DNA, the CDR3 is TGTGCCAGCGTCCTAGTTGGGCACGAGCAGTACTTC. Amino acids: CASVLVGHEQYF.

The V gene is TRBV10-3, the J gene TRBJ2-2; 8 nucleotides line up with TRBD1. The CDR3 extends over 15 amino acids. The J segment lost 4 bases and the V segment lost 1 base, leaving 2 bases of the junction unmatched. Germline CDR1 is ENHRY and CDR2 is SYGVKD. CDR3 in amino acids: CAISEFQGATGELFF. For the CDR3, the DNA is TGTGCCATCAGTGAGTTCCAGGGGGCCACCGGGGAGCTGTTTTTT.

The CDR3 DNA reads as TGTGCCAGCCGAAACAGGATGGGCACCGGGGAGCTGTTTTTT. Its translation: CASRNRMGTGELFF. V is TRBV2 and J is TRBJ2-2; tentative D call: TRBD1 (5 bases). CDR1 and CDR2 from the germline V gene are SNHLY and FYNNEI. V dropped 8 bases and J dropped 4 bases, with 14 bases sitting between them. The CDR3 is 14 amino acids.

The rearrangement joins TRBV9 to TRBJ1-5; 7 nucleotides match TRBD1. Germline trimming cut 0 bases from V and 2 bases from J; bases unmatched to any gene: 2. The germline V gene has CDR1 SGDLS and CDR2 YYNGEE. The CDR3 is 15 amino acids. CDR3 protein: CASSVDDRGNQPQHF. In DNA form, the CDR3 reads TGTGCCAGCAGCGTAGACGACAGGGGCAATCAGCCCCAGCATTTT. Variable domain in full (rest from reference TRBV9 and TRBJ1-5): DSGVTQTPKHLITATGQRVTLRCSPRSGDLSVYWYQQSLDQGLQFLIQYYNGEERAKGNILERFSAQQFPDLHSELNLSSLELGDSALYFCASSVDDRGNQPQHFGDGTRLSIL.

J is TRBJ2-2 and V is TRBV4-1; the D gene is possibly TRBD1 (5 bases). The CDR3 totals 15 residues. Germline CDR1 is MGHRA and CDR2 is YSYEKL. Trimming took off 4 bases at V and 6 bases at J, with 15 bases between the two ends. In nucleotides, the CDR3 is TGCGCCAGCAGCCTCCAAATACAGGACCCCGGGGAGCTGTTTTTT. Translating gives CASSLQIQDPGELFF.

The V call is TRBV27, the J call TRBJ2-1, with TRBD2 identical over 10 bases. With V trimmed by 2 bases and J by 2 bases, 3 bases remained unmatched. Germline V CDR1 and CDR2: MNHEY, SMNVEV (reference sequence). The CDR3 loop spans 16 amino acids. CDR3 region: CASSLTSGVPYNEQFF. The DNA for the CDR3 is TGTGCCAGCAGTTTAACTAGCGGGGTGCCCTACAATGAGCAGTTCTTC.

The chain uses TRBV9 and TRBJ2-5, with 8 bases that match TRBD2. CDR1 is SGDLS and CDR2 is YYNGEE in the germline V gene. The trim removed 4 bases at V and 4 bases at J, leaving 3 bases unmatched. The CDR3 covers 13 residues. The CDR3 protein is CASSREGRETQYF. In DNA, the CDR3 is TGTGCCAGCAGCCGGGAGGGCCGAGAGACCCAGTACTTC. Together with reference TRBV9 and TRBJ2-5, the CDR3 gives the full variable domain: DSGVTQTPKHLITATGQRVTLRCSPRSGDLSVYWYQQSLDQGLQFLIQYYNGEERAKGNILERFSAQQFPDLHSELNLSSLELGDSALYFCASSREGRETQYFGPGTRLLVL.

CDR3 in amino acids: CASSSSNQGRFYGYTF. The CDR3 region has the DNA TGTGCCAGCAGTTCAAGTAATCAGGGGAGGTTTTATGGCTACACCTTC. This chain joins TRBV6-6 and TRBJ1-2; weak D call: TRBD1 (6 bases). The CDR3 loop spans 16 amino acids. Germline CDR1 and CDR2: MNHNY and SVGAGI (reference sequence). V dropped 4 bases and J dropped 5 bases, with 20 bases sitting between them.

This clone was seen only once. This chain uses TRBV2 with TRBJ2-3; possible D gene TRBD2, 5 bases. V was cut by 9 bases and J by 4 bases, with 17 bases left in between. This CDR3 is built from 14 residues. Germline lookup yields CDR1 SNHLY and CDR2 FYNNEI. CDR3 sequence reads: CASGTSAMPDTQYF. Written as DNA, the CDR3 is TGTGCCAGTGGAACTAGTGCCATGCCAGATACGCAGTATTTT. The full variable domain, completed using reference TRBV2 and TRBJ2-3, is EPEVTQTPSHQVTQMGQEVILRCVPISNHLYFYWYRQILGQKVEFLVSFYNNEISEKSEIFDDQFSVERPDGSNFTLKIRSTKLEDSAMYFCASGTSAMPDTQYFGPGTRLTVL.

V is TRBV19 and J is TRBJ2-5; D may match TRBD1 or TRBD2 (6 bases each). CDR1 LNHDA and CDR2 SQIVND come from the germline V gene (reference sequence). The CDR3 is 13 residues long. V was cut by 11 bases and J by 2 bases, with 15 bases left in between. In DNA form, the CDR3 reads TGTGCCGCAGGTGGGGGGCGACAAGAGACCCAGTACTTC. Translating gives CAAGGGRQETQYF.

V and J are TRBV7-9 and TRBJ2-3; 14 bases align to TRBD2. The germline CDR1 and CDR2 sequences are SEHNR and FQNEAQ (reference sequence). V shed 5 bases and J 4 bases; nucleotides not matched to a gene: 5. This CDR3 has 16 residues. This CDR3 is CASSNGLAGGADTQYF. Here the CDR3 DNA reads TGTGCCAGCAGCAACGGACTAGCGGGAGGCGCAGATACGCAGTATTTT.

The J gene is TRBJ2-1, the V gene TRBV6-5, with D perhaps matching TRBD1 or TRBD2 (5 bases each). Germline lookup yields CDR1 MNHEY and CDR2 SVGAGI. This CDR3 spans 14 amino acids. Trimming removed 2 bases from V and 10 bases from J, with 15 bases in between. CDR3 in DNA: TGTGCCAGCAGTTACCGGGACGGCCTAGGGGAGCAGTTCTTC. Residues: CASSYRDGLGEQFF.

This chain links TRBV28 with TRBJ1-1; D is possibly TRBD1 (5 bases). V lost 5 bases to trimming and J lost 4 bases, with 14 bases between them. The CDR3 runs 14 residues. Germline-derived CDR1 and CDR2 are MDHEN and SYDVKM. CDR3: CASSLTRDSTEAFF. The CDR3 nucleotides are TGTGCCAGCAGTCTCACCCGGGACTCCACTGAAGCTTTCTTT.

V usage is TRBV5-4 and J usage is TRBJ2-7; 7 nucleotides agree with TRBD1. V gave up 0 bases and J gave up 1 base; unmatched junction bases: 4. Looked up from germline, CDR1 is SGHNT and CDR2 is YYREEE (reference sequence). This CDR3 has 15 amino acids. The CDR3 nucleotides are TGTGCCAGCAGCTTGGACAGGGGTGGGTCCTACGAGCAGTACTTC. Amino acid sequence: CASSLDRGGSYEQYF.

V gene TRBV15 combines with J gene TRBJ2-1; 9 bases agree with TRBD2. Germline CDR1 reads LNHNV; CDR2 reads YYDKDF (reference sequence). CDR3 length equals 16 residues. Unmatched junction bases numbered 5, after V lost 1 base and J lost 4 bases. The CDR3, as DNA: TGTGCCACCAGCAGAGTGGGTAGCGGGGGTTACAATGAGCAGTTCTTC. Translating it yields CATSRVGSGGYNEQFF.

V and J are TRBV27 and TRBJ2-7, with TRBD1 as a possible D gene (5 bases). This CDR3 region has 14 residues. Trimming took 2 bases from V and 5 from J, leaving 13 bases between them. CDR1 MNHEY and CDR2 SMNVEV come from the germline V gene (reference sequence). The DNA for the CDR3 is TGTGCCAGCAGTTTAGGAACAGGCTTCGACGAGCAGTACTTC. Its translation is CASSLGTGFDEQYF.

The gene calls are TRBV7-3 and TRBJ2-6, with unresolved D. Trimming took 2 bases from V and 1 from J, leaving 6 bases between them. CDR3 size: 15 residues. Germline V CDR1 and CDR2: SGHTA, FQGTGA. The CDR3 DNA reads TGTGCCAGCAGCTTAGGGTTATCTGGGGCCAACGTCCTGACTTTC. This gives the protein CASSLGLSGANVLTF.

The CDR3 nucleotides are TGTGCCAGCAGTTTATTTGACGGTTATGGCTACACCTTC. Translated, it gives CASSLFDGYGYTF. This chain joins TRBV28 and TRBJ1-2; D gene uncertain. V was pared by 1 base and J by 5 bases, with 8 bases between. CDR3 length equals 13 residues. Germline lookup yields CDR1 MDHEN and CDR2 SYDVKM.

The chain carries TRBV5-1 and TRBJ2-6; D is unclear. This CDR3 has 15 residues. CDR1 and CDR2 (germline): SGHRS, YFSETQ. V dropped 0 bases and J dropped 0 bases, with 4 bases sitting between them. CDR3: CASSLGISGANVLTF. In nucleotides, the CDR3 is TGCGCCAGCAGCTTGGGTATCTCTGGGGCCAACGTCCTGACTTTC. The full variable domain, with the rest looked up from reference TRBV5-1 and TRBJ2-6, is KAGVTQTPRYLIKTRGQQVTLSCSPISGHRSVSWYQQTPGQGLQFLFEYFSETQRNKGNFPGRFSGRQFSNSRSEMNVSTLELGDSALYLCASSLGISGANVLTFGAGSRLTVL.

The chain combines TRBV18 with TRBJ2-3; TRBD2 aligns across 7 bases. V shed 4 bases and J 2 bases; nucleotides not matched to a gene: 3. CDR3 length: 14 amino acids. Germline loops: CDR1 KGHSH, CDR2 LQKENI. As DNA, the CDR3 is TGTGCCAGCTCACGGGGGGGGTTCACAGATACGCAGTATTTT. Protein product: CASSRGGFTDTQYF.

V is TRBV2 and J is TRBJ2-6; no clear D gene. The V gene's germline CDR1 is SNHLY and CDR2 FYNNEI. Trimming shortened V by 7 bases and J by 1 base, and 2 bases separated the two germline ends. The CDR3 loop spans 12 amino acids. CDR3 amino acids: CASKSGANVLTF. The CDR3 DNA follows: TGTGCCAGCAAGTCTGGGGCCAACGTCCTGACTTTC. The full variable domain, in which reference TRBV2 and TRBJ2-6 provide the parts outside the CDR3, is EPEVTQTPSHQVTQMGQEVILRCVPISNHLYFYWYRQILGQKVEFLVSFYNNEISEKSEIFDDQFSVERPDGSNFTLKIRSTKLEDSAMYFCASKSGANVLTFGAGSRLTVL.

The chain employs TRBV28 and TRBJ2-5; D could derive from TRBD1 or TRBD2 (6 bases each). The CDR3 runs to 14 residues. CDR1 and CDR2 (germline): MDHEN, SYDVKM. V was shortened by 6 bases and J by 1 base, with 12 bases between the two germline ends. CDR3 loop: CASRVEGGQETQYF. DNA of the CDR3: TGTGCCAGCAGAGTTGAGGGGGGCCAAGAGACCCAGTACTTC.

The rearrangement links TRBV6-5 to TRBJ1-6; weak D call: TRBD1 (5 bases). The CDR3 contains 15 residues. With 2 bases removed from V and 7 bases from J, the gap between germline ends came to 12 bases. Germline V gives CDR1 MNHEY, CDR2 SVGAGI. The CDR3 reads CASSYRQGVNSPLHF. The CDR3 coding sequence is TGTGCCAGCAGTTACAGGCAGGGTGTGAATTCACCCCTCCACTTT.